This is a list of T cell receptor beta chains from one sample in a study of blood T cell repertoires in COVID-19. This table comes from immunoSEQ multiplex PCR, and its TCRdb copy is limited to in-frame clones, with some not included. The repertoire holds tens of thousands of clones, with about 90% as singletons. Material for sequencing was peripheral blood. The receptors here all came from a woman in her 70s with active COVID-19. Each CDR3 is given with its conserved first and last residue. The order of the fields is D gene, clone size, J gene, V gene, CDR3 DNA, CDR3 protein. A D gene is named only where the DNA matches it firmly. Size is omitted from some rows. Given values are once, few, many or a class for expanded clones.

>-|-|TRBJ2-5|TRBV3-1/TRBV3-2
TGTGCCAGCAGCCAAGAACGGGAGACCCAGTACTTC
CASSQERETQYF
>TRBD2|-|TRBJ2-2|TRBV7-2
TGTGCCAGCAGCTTAAGGACTAGAGGGATCGGGGAGCTGTTTTTT
CASSLRTRGIGELFF
>-|-|TRBJ2-3|TRBV11-2
TGTGCCAGCAGCCTCAGACTGAGCACAGATACGCAGTATTTT
CASSLRLSTDTQYF
>-|-|TRBJ2-3|TRBV11-2
TGTGCCAGCAACATTCAGGGGGGCGGAGATACGCAGTATTTT
CASNIQGGGDTQYF
>-|-|TRBJ1-2|TRBV5-1
TGCGCCAGCAGCCCCGCGGGTAACTATGGCTACACCTTC
CASSPAGNYGYTF
>TRBD1|-|TRBJ1-4|TRBV7-8
TGTGCCAGCAGCTTAAATATCGGGACAGGGAAAGAAAAACTGTTTTTT
CASSLNIGTGKEKLFF
>-|-|TRBJ1-5|TRBV4-1
TGCGCCAGCAGCCAAGAGGGAGGGTACCAGCCCCAGCATTTT
CASSQEGGYQPQHF
>-|few|TRBJ2-2|TRBV9
TGTGCCAGCAGCGAGAGGGGACAAACCTACACCGGGGAGCTGTTTTTT
CASSERGQTYTGELFF
>-|-|TRBJ2-2|TRBV6-2/TRBV6-3
TGTGCCAGCAGTTATACGGTCACCGGGGAGCTGTTTTTT
CASSYTVTGELFF
>TRBD1|-|TRBJ1-1|TRBV4-1
TGCGCCAGCAGCCAGGGAGGCGAGGGGGCGAACACTGAAGCTTTCTTT
CASSQGGEGANTEAFF
>-|-|TRBJ2-3|TRBV5-5
TGTGCCAGCAGCTTGGCGGGGTGGACAGATACGCAGTATTTT
CASSLAGWTDTQYF
>-|-|TRBJ1-1|TRBV11-3
TGTGCCAGCAGCTCCGCCCTTCCATCGGCTGAAGCTTTCTTT
CASSSALPSAEAFF
>-|-|TRBJ2-3|TRBV7-6
TGTGCCAGCAGCCGGGGAGGTAGGATCACAGATACGCAGTATTTT
CASSRGGRITDTQYF
>-|-|TRBJ2-1|TRBV6-2/TRBV6-3
TGTGCCAGCAGTTACGGACGGGGATCCTACAATGAGCAGTTCTTC
CASSYGRGSYNEQFF
>-|few|TRBJ1-2|TRBV7-2
TGTGCCAGCAGCTTCCGACAGCAATATGGCTACACCTTC
CASSFRQQYGYTF
>-|-|TRBJ1-1|TRBV6-5
TGTGCCGTGACGACAGGGAACACTGAAGCTTTCTTT
CAVTTGNTEAFF
>TRBD2|-|TRBJ2-3|TRBV19
TGTGCCAGTAGCCTTACTAGCGGGGGAACCACAGATACGCAGTATTTT
CASSLTSGGTTDTQYF
>-|-|TRBJ1-6|TRBV7-3
TGTGCCAGCAGCTTCACCGTACAACCCCAGGCGACCTTATATAATTCACCCCTCCACTTT
CASSFTVQPQATLYNSPLHF
>TRBD1|-|TRBJ2-5|TRBV11-3
TGTGCCAGCAGCTTAGATCCCCGTATGACAGGGAAAGAGACCCAGTACTTC
CASSLDPRMTGKETQYF
>TRBD2|-|TRBJ2-1|TRBV7-9
TGTGCCAGCAGCCCAAGAGAGGCGGGGGGAGGTACTGAGCAGTTCTTC
CASSPREAGGGTEQFF
>TRBD1|-|TRBJ2-5|TRBV6-5
TGTGCCAGCAGTAAATTTACAGGGGGCCAAGAGACCCAGTACTTC
CASSKFTGGQETQYF
>-|-|TRBJ2-1|TRBV28
TGTGCCAGCAGCGCCCGACTAGATGGTCGAGATGAGCAGTTCTTC
CASSARLDGRDEQFF
>-|once|TRBJ2-3|TRBV5-4
TGTGCCAGCAGCTTGAAGGGGGTGGGCACAGATACGCAGTATTTT
CASSLKGVGTDTQYF
>TRBD1|-|TRBJ1-2|TRBV18
TGTGCCAGCTCAGAACAGACAGGGGATTCCACCTATGGCTACACCTTC
CASSEQTGDSTYGYTF
>-|-|TRBJ1-2|TRBV5-1
TGCGCCAGCAGCTCGACAGGCGCTAGCTATGGCTACACCTTC
CASSSTGASYGYTF
>TRBD1|once|TRBJ1-3|TRBV19
TGTGCCAGTAGTACGGACAGGGCGTACTCTGGAAACACCATATATTTT
CASSTDRAYSGNTIYF
>TRBD2|-|TRBJ2-4|TRBV15
TGTGCCACCAGCAGAGAATCTAGCGGGGTAGCCAAAAACATTCAGTACTTC
CATSRESSGVAKNIQYF
>TRBD1|-|TRBJ2-7|TRBV6-6
TGTGCCAGCAGTCCCCCCTGGCAGGGGGCTTACGAGCAGTACTTC
CASSPPWQGAYEQYF
>TRBD2|-|TRBJ2-2|TRBV19
TGTGCCAGTTTGAGCGGGGGGCTCACCGGGGAGCTGTTTTTT
CASLSGGLTGELFF
>TRBD1|-|TRBJ2-7|TRBV2
TGTGCCAGCAGTGCGGGACAGCCGAACTACGAGCAGTACTTC
CASSAGQPNYEQYF
>-|-|TRBJ1-1|TRBV4-1
TGCGCCAGCAGCCAAGATCCTCTAACAGCTTTCTTT
CASSQDPLTAFF
>TRBD1|-|TRBJ2-7|TRBV28
TGTGCCAGCAGACAACAGGGGAAGGGCTACGAGCAGTACTTC
CASRQQGKGYEQYF